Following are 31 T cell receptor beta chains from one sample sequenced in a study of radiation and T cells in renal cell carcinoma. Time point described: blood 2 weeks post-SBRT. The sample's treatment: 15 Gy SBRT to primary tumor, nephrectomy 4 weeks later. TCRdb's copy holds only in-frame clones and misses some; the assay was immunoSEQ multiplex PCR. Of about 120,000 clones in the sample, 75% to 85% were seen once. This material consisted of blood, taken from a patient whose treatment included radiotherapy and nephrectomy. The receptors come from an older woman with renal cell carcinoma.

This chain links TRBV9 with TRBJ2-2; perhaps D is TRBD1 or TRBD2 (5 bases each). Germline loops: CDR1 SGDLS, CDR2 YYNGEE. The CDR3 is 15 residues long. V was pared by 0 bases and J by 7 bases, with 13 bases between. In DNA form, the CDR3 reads TGTGCCAGCAGCGTAGATGGCAGGGAGAGCGGGGAGCTGTTTTTT. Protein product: CASSVDGRESGELFF.

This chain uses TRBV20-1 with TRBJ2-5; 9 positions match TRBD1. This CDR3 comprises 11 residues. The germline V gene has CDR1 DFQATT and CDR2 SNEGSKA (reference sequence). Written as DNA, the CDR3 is TGCAGCTGGGACAGGGAAGAGACCCAGTACTTC. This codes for CSWDREETQYF.

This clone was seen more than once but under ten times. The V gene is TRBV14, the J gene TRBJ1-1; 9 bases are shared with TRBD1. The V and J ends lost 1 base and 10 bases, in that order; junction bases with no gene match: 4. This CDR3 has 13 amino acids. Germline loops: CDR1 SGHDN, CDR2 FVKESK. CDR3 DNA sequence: TGTGCCAGCAGCCAAGCAGGGACAGGGAGAGCTTTCTTT. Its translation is CASSQAGTGRAFF.

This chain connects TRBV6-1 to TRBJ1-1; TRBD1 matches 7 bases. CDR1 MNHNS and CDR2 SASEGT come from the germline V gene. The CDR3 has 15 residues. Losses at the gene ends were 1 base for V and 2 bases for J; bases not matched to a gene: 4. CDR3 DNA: TGTGCCAGCAGTGAAGAGGGACAGATTAACACTGAAGCTTTCTTT. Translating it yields CASSEEGQINTEAFF.

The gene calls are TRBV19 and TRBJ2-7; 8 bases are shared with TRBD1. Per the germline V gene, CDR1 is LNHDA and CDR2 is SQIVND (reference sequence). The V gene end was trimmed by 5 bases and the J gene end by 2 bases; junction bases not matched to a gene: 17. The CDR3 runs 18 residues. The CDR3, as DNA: TGTGCCAGTAGTCCCGGCGCAGGGGGCCTTTCAACAGCCTACGAGCAGTACTTC. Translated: CASSPGAGGLSTAYEQYF.

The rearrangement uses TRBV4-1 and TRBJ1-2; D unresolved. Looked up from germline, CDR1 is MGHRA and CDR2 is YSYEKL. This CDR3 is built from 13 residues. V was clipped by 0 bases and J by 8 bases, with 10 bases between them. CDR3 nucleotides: TGCGCCAGCAGCCAAGAAGGGTTGTACGGCTACACCTTC. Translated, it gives CASSQEGLYGYTF.

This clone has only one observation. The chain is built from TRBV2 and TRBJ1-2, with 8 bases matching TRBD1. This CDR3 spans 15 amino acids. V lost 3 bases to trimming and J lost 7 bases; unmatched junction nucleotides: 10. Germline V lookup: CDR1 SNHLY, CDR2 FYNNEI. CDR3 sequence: CASSESRTGSGGYTF. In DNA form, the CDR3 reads TGTGCCAGCAGTGAGAGCCGGACAGGGTCAGGTGGCTACACCTTC.

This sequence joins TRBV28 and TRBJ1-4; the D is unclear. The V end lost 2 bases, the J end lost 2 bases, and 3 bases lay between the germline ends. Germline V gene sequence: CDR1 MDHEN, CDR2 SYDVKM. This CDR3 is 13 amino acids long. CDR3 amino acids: CASSLATNEKLFF. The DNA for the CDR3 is TGTGCCAGCAGTTTAGCCACTAATGAAAAACTGTTTTTT.

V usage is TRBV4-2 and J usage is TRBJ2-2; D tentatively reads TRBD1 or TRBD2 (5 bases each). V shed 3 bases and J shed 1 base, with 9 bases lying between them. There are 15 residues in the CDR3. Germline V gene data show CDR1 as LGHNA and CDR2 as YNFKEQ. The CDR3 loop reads CASSQGDGNTGELFF. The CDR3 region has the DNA TGTGCCAGCAGCCAGGGGGACGGGAACACCGGGGAGCTGTTTTTT.

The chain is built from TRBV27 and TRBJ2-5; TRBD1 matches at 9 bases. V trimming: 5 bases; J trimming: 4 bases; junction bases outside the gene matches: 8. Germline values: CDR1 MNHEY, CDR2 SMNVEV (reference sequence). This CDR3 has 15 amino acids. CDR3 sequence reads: CASSPSGQGRETQYF. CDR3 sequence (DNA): TGTGCCAGCAGTCCTTCCGGACAGGGGAGAGAGACCCAGTACTTC.

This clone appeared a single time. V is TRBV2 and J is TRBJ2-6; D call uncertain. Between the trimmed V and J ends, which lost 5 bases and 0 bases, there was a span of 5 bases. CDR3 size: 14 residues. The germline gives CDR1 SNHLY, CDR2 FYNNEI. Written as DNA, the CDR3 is TGTGCCAGCAGTCCTGGCTCTGGGGCCAACGTCCTGACTTTC. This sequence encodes CASSPGSGANVLTF.

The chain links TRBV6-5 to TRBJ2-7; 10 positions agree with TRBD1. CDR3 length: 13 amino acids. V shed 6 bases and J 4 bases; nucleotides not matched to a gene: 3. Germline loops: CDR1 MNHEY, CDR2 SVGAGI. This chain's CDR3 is CASRGQGVYEQYF. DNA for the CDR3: TGTGCCAGCAGAGGACAGGGGGTTTACGAGCAGTACTTC.

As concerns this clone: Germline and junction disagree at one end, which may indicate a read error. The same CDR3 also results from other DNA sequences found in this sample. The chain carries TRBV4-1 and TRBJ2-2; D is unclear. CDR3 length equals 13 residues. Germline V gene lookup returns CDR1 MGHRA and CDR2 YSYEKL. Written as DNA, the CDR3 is TGCGCCAGCAGCCAGCGGAACCCCGGGGAGCTGTTTTTT. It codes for CASSQRNPGELFF.

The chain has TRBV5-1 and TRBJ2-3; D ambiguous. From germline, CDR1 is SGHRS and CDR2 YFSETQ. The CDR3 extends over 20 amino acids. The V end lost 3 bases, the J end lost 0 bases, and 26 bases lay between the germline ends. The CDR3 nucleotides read TGCGCCAGCAGCTCGTTACAGCCTAGTTTCTCAACTTCTAGCACAGATACGCAGTATTTT. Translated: CASSSLQPSFSTSSTDTQYF.

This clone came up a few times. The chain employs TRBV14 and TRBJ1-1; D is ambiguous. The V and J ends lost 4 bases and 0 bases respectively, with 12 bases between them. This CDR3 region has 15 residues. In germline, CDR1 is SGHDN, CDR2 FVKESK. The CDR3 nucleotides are TGTGCCAGCAGCCTTAGGCCGGTCATGAACACTGAAGCTTTCTTT. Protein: CASSLRPVMNTEAFF.

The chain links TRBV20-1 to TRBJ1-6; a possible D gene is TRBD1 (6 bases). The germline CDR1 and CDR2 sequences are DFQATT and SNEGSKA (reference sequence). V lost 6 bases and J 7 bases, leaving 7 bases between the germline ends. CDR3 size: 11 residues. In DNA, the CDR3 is TGCAGTGCAACAGGGAATTCACCCCTCCACTTT. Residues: CSATGNSPLHF.

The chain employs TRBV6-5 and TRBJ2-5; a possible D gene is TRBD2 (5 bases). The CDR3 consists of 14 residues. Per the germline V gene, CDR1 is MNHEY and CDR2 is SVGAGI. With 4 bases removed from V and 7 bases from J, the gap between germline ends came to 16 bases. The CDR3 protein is CASSFGREGWTQYF. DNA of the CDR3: TGTGCCAGCAGTTTCGGACGGGAAGGATGGACCCAGTACTTC.

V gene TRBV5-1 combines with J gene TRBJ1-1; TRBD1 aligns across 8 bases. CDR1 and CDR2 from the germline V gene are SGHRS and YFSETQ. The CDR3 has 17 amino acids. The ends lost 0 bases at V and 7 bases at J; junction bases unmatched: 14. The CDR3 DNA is TGCGCCAGCAGCTTGGAAGGGACAGGTTCTCCCTTTTTTGAAGCTTTCTTT. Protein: CASSLEGTGSPFFEAFF.

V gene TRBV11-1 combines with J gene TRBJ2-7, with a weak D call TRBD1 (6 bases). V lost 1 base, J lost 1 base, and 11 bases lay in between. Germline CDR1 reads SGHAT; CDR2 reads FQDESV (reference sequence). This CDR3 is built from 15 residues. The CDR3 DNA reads TGTGCCAGCAGCTTAGTACTGGACAGTTCCTACGAGCAGTACTTC. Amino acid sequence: CASSLVLDSSYEQYF.

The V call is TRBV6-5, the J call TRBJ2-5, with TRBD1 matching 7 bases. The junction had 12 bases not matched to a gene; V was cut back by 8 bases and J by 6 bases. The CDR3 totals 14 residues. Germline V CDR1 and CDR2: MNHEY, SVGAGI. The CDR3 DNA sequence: TGTGCCAGCTGTCAGACGACAGGGATGAAGACCCAGTACTTC. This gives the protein CASCQTTGMKTQYF.

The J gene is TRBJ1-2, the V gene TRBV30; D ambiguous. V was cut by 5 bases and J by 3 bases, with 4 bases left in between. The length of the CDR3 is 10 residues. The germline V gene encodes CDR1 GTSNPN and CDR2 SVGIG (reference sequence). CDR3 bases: TGTGCCTGGCAGTACTATGGCTACACCTTC. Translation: CAWQYYGYTF.

The CDR3 coding sequence is TGTGCCAGCAGCTTCGACACAGGGATCAACTATGGCTACACCTTC. This encodes CASSFDTGINYGYTF. The rearrangement links TRBV5-5 to TRBJ1-2; D is possibly TRBD1 (6 bases). The CDR3 totals 15 residues. Germline V gene sequence: CDR1 SGHKS, CDR2 YYEKEE (reference sequence). Between the trimmed V and J ends, which lost 2 bases and 2 bases, there was a span of 13 bases. Together with reference TRBV5-5 and TRBJ1-2, the CDR3 gives the full variable domain: DAGVTQSPTHLIKTRGQQVTLRCSPISGHKSVSWYQQVLGQGPQFIFQYYEKEERGRGNFPDRFSARQFPNYSSELNVNALLLGDSALYLCASSFDTGINYGYTFGSGTRLTVV.

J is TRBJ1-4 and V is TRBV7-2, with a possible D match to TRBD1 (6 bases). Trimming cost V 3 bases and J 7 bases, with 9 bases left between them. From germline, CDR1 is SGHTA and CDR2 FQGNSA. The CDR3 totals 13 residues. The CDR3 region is CASSFRGGEKLFF. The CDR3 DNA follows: TGTGCCAGCAGCTTTAGGGGGGGTGAAAAACTGTTTTTT.

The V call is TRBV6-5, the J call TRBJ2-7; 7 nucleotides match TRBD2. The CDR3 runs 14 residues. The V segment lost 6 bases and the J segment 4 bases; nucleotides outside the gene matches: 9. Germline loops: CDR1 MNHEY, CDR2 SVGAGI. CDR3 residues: CASSPGRTPYEQYF. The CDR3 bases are TGTGCCAGCAGCCCCGGGAGGACACCTTACGAGCAGTACTTC.

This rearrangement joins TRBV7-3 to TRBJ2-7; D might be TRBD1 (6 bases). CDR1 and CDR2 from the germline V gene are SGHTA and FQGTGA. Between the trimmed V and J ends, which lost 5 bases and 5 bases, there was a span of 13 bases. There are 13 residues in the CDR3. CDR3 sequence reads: CASSVNRENEQYF. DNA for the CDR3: TGTGCCAGCAGCGTGAACAGGGAAAACGAGCAGTACTTC.

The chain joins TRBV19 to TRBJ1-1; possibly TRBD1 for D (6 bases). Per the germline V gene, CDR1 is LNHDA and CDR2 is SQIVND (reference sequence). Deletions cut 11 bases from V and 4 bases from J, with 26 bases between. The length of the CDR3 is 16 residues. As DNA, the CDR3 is TGTGCCGCCACGAGGGGGGGGTCGCGCTGGGGCACTGAAGCTTTCTTT. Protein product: CAATRGGSRWGTEAFF.

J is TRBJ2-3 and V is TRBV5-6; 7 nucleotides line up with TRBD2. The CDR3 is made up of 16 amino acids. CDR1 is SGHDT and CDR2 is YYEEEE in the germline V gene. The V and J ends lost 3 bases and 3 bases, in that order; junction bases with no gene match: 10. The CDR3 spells CASSSRAGRWTDTQYF. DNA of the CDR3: TGTGCCAGCAGCTCACGGGCCGGGAGGTGGACAGATACGCAGTATTTT.

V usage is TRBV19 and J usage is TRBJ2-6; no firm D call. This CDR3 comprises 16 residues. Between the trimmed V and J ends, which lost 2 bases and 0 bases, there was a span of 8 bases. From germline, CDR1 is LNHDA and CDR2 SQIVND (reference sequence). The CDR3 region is CASSIPLGSGANVLTF. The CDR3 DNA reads TGTGCCAGTAGTATACCCCTGGGCTCTGGGGCCAACGTCCTGACTTTC.

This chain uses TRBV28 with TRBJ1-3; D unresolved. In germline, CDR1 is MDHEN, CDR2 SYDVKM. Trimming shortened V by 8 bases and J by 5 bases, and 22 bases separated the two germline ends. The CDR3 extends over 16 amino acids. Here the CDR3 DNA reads TGTGCCAGCGCCACCCCACGAGGGTTAGGGCGAAACACCATATATTTT. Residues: CASATPRGLGRNTIYF.

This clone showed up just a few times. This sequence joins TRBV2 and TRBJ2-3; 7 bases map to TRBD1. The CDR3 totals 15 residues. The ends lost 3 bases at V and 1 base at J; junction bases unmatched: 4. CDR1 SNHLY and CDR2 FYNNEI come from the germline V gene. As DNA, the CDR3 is TGTGCCAGCAGTGAGAGGACAGGAGGCACAGATACGCAGTATTTT. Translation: CASSERTGGTDTQYF.

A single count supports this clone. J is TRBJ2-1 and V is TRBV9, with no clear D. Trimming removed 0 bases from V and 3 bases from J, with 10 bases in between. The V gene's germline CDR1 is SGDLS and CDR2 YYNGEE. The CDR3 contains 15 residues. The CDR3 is CASSVEQSFYNEQFF. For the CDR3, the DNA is TGTGCCAGCAGCGTAGAGCAGTCCTTCTACAATGAGCAGTTCTTC.